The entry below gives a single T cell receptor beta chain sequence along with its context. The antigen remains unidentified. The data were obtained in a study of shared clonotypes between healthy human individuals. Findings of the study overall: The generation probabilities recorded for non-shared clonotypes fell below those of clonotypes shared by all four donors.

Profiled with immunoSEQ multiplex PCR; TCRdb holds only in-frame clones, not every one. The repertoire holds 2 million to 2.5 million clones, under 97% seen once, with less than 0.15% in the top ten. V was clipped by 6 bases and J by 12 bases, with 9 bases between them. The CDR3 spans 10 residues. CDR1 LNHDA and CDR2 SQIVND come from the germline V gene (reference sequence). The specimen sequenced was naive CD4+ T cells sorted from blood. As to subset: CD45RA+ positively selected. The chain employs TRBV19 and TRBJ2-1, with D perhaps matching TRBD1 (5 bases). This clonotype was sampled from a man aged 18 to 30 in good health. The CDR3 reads CASRKGRQFF. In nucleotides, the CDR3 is TGTGCCAGTAGAAAGGGGCGGCAGTTCTTC.